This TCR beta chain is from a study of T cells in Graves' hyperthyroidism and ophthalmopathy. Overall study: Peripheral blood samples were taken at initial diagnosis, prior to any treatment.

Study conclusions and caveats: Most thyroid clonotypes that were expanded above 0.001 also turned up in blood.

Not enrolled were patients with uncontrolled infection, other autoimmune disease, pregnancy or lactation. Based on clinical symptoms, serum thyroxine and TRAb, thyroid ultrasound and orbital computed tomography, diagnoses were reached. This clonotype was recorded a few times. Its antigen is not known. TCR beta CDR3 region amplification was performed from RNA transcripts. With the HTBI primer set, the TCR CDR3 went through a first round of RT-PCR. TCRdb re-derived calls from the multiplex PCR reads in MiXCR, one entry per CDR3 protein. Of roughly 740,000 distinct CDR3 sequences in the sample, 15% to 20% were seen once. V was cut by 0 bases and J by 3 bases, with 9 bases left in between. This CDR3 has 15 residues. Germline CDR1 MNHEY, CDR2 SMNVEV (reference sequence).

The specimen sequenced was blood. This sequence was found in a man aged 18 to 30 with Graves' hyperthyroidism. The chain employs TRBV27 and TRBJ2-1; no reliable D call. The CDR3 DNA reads TGTGCCAGCAGTTTATCACGGACCCACTACAATGAGCAGTTCTTC. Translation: CASSLSRTHYNEQFF.